This T cell receptor beta chain stems from a study of T-cell memory formation after mild COVID-19. Overall study: TCR clusters largely stayed donor specific.

TCRdb independently ran MiXCR on the 5' RACE reads; one entry per CDR3 protein. Counted here are fewer than 35,000 distinct CDR3 sequences, around 16% occurring once; the ten biggest clones make up roughly 1.3%. The CDR3 contains 15 residues. V was clipped by 4 bases and J by 5 bases; unmatched bases: 6. The germline V gene has CDR1 LGHDT and CDR2 YNNKEL (reference sequence). V usage is TRBV3-1 and J usage is TRBJ2-3, with 10 bases fitting TRBD1. The TCR comes from an adult who had mild COVID-19 (a few samples of this study predate the infection). Cell type and time point are not known. Specimen: PBMCs or a T cell subset sorted from them (not recorded which). The CDR3 loop is CASSPGGTGVDTQYF. The CDR3 DNA sequence: TGTGCCAGCAGCCCCGGCGGGACAGGGGTAGATACGCAGTATTTT.